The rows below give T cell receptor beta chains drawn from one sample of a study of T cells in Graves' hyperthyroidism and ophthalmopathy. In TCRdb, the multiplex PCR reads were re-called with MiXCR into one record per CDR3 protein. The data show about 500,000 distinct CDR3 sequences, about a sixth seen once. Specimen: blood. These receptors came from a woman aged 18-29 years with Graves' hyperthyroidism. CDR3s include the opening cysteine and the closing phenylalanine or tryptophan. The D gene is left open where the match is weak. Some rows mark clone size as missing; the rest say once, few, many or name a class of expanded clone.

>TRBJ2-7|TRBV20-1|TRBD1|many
CSARGGGTGGLYEQYF
TGCAGTGCTAGAGGGGGGGGGACAGGGGGCCTCTACGAGCAGTACTTC
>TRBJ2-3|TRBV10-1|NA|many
CASSERRGNTDTQYF
TGCGCCAGCAGTGAAAGACGGGGGAACACAGATACGCAGTATTTT
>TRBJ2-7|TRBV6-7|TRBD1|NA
CASRRAGQDTYEQYF
TGTGCCAGCAGACGGGCCGGACAGGACACCTACGAGCAGTACTTC
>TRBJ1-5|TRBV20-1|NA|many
CSARRASNQPQHF
TGCAGTGCTAGAAGGGCTAGCAATCAGCCCCAGCATTTT
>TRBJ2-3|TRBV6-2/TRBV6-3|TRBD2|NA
CASSDPRAGELDTQYF
TGTGCCAGCAGTGACCCCAGGGCGGGAGAATTAGATACGCAGTATTTT
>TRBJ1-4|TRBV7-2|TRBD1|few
CASSLDPTGRARKLFF
TGTGCCAGCAGCTTAGACCCGACAGGGAGGGCGCGGAAACTGTTTTTT
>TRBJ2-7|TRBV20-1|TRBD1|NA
CSARQGAGQYF
TGCAGTGCTAGACAGGGGGCGGGGCAGTACTTC
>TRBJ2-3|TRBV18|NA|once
CASSPSSGADTQYF
TGTGCCAGCTCACCGAGTTCGGGGGCAGATACGCAGTATTTT
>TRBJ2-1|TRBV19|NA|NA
CASSTLDEQFF
TGTGCCAGTAGTACCCTAGATGAGCAGTTCTTC
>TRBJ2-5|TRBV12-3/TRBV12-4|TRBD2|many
CASNGGETQYF
TGTGCCTCCAACGGGGGGGAGACCCAGTACTTC
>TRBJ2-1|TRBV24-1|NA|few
CATSDRAGPAYNEQFF
TGTGCCACCAGTGATAGGGCGGGACCAGCCTACAATGAGCAGTTCTTC
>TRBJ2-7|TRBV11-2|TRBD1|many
CASSLDPTGPYEQYF
TGTGCCAGCAGCTTAGACCCGACAGGGCCCTACGAGCAGTACTTC
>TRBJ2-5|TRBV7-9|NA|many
CASSLSQGMETQYF
TGTGCCAGCAGCTTAAGTCAGGGGATGGAGACCCAGTACTTC
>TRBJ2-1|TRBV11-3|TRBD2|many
CASSLVGSGRADNEQFF
TGTGCCAGCAGCTTAGTTGGCAGCGGGAGGGCCGACAATGAGCAGTTCTTC
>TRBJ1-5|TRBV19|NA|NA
CASSITGPNNQPQHF
TGTGCCAGTAGTATAACAGGGCCAAATAATCAGCCCCAGCATTTT
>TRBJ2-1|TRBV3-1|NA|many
CASSQDRVNEQFF
TGTGCCAGCAGCCAAGACAGGGTCAATGAGCAGTTCTTC
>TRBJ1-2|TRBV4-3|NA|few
CASSQDPPEGNYGYTF
TGCGCCAGCAGCCAAGACCCCCCGGAGGGTAACTATGGCTACACCTTC
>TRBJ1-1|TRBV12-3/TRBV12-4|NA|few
CASSPGRREAFF
TGTGCCAGCAGCCCGGGACGGCGAGAAGCTTTCTTT
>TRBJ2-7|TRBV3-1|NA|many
CASSFRPYEQYF
TGTGCCAGCAGCTTCCGACCGTACGAGCAGTACTTC
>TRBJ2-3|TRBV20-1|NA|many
CSARDSGLTTDTQYF
TGCAGTGCTAGAGATTCCGGACTAACCACAGATACGCAGTATTTT
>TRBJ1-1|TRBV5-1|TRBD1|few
CASSRQGQGALNTEAFF
TGCGCCAGCAGCCGCCAGGGACAGGGGGCCCTGAACACTGAAGCTTTCTTT
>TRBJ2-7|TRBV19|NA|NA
CASTGDSSYEQYF
TGTGCCAGTACAGGGGATTCGTCCTACGAGCAGTACTTC
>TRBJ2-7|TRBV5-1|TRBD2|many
CASSLEREWSEQYF
TGCGCCAGCAGCTTGGAGCGGGAGTGGAGCGAGCAGTACTTC
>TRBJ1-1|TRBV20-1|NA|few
CSARRQMNTEAFF
TGCAGTGCTAGGAGGCAGATGAACACTGAAGCTTTCTTT
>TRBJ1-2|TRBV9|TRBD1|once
CASSPRTGGTYGCTF
TGTGCCAGCAGCCCCCGGACAGGGGGTACCTATGGCTGCACCTTC